The T cell receptor (beta chain) described here comes from a study of blood T cell repertoires in COVID-19. Original methodology: For nucleated cells, counts were estimated from reference gene primer amplification. Sequencing was performed with immunoSEQ multiplex PCR; in TCRdb, only in-frame clones are kept and a portion is missing. From that table come the V and J calls and clone size; the DNA was used to work out D and trimming. The sample holds 130,000 or so clones, around 84% seen once. The sequence was collected from an older woman with acute or convalescent COVID-19. Sequenced: peripheral blood.

This chain's CDR3 is CASSRDRSNTEAFF. CDR3 sequence (DNA): TGTGCCAGCTCCAGGGACAGGTCGAACACTGAAGCTTTCTTT. This chain links TRBV18 with TRBJ1-1; 8 bases fit TRBD1. CDR3 size: 14 residues. Germline V gives CDR1 KGHSH, CDR2 LQKENI. With 6 bases clipped from V and 1 base from J, the junction kept 4 bases outside the gene matches.